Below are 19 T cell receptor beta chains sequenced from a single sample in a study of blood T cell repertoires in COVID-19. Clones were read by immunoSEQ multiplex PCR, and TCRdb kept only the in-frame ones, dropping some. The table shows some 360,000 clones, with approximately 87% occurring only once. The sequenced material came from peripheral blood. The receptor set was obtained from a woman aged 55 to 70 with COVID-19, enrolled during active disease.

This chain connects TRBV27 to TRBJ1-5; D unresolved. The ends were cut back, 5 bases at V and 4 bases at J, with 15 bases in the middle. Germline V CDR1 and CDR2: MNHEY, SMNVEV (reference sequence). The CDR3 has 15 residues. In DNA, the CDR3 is TGTGCCAGCAGTACCACCCGGAGCACTAATCAGCCCCAGCATTTT. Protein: CASSTTRSTNQPQHF.

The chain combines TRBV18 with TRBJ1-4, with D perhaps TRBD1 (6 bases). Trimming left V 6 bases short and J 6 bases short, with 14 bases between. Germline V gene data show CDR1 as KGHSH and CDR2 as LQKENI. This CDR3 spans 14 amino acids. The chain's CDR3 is CASSPNRVDEKLFF. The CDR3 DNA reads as TGTGCCAGCTCCCCGAACAGGGTTGATGAAAAACTGTTTTTT. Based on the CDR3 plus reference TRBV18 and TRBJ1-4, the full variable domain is NAGVMQNPRHLVRRRGQEARLRCSPMKGHSHVYWYRQLPEEGLKFMVYLQKENIIDESGMPKERFSAEFPKEGPSILRIQQVVRGDSAAYFCASSPNRVDEKLFFGSGTQLSVL.

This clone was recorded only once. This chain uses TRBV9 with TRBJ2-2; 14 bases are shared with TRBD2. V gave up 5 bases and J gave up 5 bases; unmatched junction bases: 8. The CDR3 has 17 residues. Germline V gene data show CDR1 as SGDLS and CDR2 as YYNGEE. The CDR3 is CASRGGTSGGDTGELFF. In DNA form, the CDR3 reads TGTGCCAGCAGAGGCGGGACTAGCGGGGGAGATACCGGGGAGCTGTTTTTT.

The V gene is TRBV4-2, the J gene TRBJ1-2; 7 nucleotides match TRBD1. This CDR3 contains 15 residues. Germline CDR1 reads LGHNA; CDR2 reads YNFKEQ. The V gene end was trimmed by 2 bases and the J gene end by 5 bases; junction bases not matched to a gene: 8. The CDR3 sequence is CASSQNTGAQYGYTF. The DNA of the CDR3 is TGTGCCAGCAGCCAAAACACAGGGGCCCAATATGGCTACACCTTC.

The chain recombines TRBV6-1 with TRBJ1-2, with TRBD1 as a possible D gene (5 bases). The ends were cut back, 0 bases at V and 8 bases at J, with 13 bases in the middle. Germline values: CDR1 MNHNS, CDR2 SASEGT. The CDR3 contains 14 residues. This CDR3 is CASSEASRGRGYTF. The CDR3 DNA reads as TGTGCCAGCAGTGAAGCTTCAAGGGGCAGAGGCTACACCTTC.

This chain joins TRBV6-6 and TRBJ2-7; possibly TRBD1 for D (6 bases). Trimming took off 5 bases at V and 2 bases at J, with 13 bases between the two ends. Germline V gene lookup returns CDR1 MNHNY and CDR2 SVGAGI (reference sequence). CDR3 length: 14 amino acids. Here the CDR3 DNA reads TGTGCCAGCAGTCGACAGGAAGAGCCCTACGAGCAGTACTTC. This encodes CASSRQEEPYEQYF.

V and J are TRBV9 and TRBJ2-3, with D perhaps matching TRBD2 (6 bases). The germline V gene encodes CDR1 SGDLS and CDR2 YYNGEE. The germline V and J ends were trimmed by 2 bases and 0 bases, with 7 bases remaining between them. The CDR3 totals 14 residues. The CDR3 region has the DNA TGTGCCAGCAGCGTTCGGGGGAGCACAGATACGCAGTATTTT. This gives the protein CASSVRGSTDTQYF.

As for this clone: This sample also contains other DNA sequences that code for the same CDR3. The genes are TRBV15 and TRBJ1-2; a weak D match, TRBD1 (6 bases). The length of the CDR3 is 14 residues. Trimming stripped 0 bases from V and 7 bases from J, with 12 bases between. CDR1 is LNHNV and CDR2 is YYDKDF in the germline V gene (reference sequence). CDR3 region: CATSRDGGAGGYTF. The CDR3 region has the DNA TGTGCCACCAGCAGAGATGGGGGGGCGGGTGGCTACACCTTC.

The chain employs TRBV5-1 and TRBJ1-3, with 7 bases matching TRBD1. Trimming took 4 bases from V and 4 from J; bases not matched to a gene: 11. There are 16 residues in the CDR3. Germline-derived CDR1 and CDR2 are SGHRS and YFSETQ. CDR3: CASSPREQGSGNTIYF. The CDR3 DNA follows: TGCGCCAGCAGCCCTCGCGAACAGGGGTCCGGAAACACCATATATTTT.

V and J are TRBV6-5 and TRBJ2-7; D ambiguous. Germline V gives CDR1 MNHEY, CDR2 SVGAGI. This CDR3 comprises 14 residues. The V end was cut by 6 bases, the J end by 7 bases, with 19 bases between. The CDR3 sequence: CASRLLGGPREQYF. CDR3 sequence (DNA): TGTGCCAGCAGACTACTCGGTGGCCCCCGGGAGCAGTACTTC.

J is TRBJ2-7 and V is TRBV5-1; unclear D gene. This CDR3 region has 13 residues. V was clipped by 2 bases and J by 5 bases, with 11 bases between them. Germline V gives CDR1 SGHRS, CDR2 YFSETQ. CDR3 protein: CASSFENRNEQYF. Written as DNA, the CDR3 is TGCGCCAGCAGCTTCGAAAACAGAAACGAGCAGTACTTC.

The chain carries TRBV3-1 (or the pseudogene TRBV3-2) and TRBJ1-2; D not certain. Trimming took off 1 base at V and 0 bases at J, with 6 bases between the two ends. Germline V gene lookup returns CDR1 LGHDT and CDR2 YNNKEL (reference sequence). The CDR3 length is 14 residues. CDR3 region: CASSQGATNYGYTF. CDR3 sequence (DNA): TGTGCCAGCAGCCAAGGGGCAACTAACTATGGCTACACCTTC.

CDR3 amino acids: CASSRQGNTIYF. CDR3 sequence (DNA): TGTGCCAGCAGCCGACAGGGAAACACCATATATTTT. The chain uses TRBV7-9 and TRBJ1-3, with D perhaps matching TRBD1 (5 bases). This CDR3 is 12 amino acids long. The V end lost 5 bases, the J end lost 4 bases, and 6 bases lay between the germline ends. The germline V gene has CDR1 SEHNR and CDR2 FQNEAQ (reference sequence).

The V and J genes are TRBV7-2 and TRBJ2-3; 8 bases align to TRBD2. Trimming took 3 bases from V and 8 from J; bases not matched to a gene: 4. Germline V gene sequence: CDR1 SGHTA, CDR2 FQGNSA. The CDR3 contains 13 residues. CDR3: CASSFGTSGTQYF. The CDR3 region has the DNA TGTGCCAGCAGCTTTGGGACTAGTGGTACGCAGTATTTT.

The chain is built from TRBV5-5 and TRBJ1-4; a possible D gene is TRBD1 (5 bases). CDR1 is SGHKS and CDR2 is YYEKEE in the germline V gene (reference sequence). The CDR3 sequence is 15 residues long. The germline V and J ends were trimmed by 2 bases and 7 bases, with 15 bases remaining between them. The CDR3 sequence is CASSFRGGTSEKLFF. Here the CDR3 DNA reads TGTGCCAGCAGCTTTCGTGGCGGGACTTCTGAAAAACTGTTTTTT.

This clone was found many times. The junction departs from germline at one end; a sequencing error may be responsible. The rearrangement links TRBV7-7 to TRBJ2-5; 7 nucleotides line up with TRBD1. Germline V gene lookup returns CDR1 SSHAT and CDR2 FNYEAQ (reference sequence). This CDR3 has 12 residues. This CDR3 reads CASSPQGETQYF. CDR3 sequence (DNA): TGTGCTAGCAGCCCACAGGGGGAGACCCAGTACTTC.

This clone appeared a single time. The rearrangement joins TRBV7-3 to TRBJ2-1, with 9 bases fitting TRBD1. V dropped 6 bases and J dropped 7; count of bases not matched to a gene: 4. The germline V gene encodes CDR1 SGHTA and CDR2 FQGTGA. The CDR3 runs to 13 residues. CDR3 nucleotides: TGTGCCAGCAGGCTGACAGGGGGTAATGAGCAGTTCTTC. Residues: CASRLTGGNEQFF.

The CDR3 coding sequence is TGTGCCAGCAGTGAGGCGGGGAAAGGTGGCTACACCTTC. Translating it yields CASSEAGKGGYTF. The chain is built from TRBV2 and TRBJ1-2; D gene uncertain. This CDR3 comprises 13 residues. The V gene's germline CDR1 is SNHLY and CDR2 FYNNEI. Deletions cut 3 bases from V and 7 bases from J, with 12 bases between.

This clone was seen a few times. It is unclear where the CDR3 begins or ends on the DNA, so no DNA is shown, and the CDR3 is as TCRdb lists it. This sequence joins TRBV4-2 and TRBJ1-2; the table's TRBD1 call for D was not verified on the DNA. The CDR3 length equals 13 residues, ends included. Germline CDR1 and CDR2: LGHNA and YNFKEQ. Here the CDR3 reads CASVPVGQGNDTF.